A single sample gave rise to the 16 T cell receptor beta chains below, sequenced in a study of metastatic and nonmetastatic thyroid tumors. TCRdb used MiXCR to call clones anew from the PCR reads. Of around 37,000 clones listed, roughly 20% are singletons. Treatment of any kind had been given to no patient before thyroid surgery. Sequenced input: blood. These receptors came from a female donor with papillary thyroid cancer or a benign thyroid nodule (not recorded which). Some clones in this sample may be carry-over from other donors' samples.

A remark on this clone: One end of the junction is discordant with germline, which a read error may explain. V and J are TRBV6-1 and TRBJ2-1; possible D gene TRBD2, 5 bases. Germline loops: CDR1 MNHNS, CDR2 SASEGT. CDR3 length equals 13 residues. The CDR3 region is CASRALSGGEKLF. As DNA, the CDR3 is TGTGCCAGCAGGGCGCTATCAGGAGGTGAGAAGTTATTC.

This clone has a single count. The chain couples TRBV27 to TRBJ2-2, with TRBD2 as a possible D gene (6 bases). CDR3 size: 19 residues. Germline V gene data show CDR1 as MNHEY and CDR2 as SMNVEV (reference sequence). The V end was cut by 6 bases, the J end by 0 bases, with 23 bases between. CDR3 nucleotides: TGTGCCAGCAGATCCGGAGGGACTCGCCGACCCACGAACACCGGGGAGCTGTTTTTT. It is translated as CASRSGGTRRPTNTGELFF.

Only a few counts were recorded for this clone. This chain connects TRBV10-1 to TRBJ1-2; D unclear. The germline V gene has CDR1 WNHNN and CDR2 SYGVQD (reference sequence). The CDR3 loop spans 13 amino acids. Trimming removed 2 bases at V and 7 bases at J, with 11 bases between. The CDR3 spells CASSEETMGGYTF. CDR3 bases: TGCGCCAGCAGTGAGGAAACTATGGGTGGCTACACCTTC.

In its sample, this clone ranks as medium-sized. V gene TRBV27 combines with J gene TRBJ1-2; 11 bases are a match to TRBD1. The CDR3 has 14 amino acids. The germline V gene has CDR1 MNHEY and CDR2 SMNVEV (reference sequence). The V and J ends lost 3 bases and 6 bases, in that order; junction bases with no gene match: 3. The CDR3 nucleotides are TGTGCCAGCAGTTTGGGACAGGGGGGGGATGGCTACACCTTC. Translation: CASSLGQGGDGYTF.

A note on this clone: The same CDR3 also results from other DNA sequences found in this sample. V gene TRBV27 combines with J gene TRBJ1-1, with a possible D match to TRBD1 (6 bases). The CDR3 extends over 14 amino acids. Germline loops: CDR1 MNHEY, CDR2 SMNVEV (reference sequence). V was trimmed by 3 bases and J by 8 bases, leaving 16 bases between them. The CDR3: CASSLGGPGTEAFF. In DNA, the CDR3 is TGTGCCAGCAGTTTGGGCGGCCCGGGGACAGAAGCTTTCTTT.

By share of the sample, this clone is medium-sized. V is TRBV6-1 and J is TRBJ1-2; D gene ambiguous. The CDR3 is 14 residues long. Trimming removed 0 bases at V and 8 bases at J, with 13 bases between. Germline V gene data show CDR1 as MNHNS and CDR2 as SASEGT. CDR3 sequence (DNA): TGTGCCAGCAGTGAAGCAGCACCAGCCGACGGCTACACCTTC. Translation: CASSEAAPADGYTF.

This clone has more than one count but fewer than ten. The chain is built from TRBV6-1 and TRBJ1-2; TRBD1 matches 7 bases. Germline V gene lookup returns CDR1 MNHNS and CDR2 SASEGT. V lost 6 bases, J lost 4 bases, and 8 bases stayed unmatched. The CDR3 runs 14 residues. In DNA, the CDR3 is TGTGCCAGCAGCGTGACAGGGATAGGCTATGGCTACACCTTC. Its translation: CASSVTGIGYGYTF.

The chain is built from TRBV4-1 and TRBJ2-7; 9 positions match TRBD1. The V and J ends lost 3 bases and 4 bases, in that order; junction bases with no gene match: 4. The CDR3 has 14 amino acids. Germline CDR1 is MGHRA and CDR2 is YSYEKL. The CDR3 here is CASSQDRGDYEQYF. In nucleotides, the CDR3 is TGCGCCAGCAGCCAGGACAGGGGAGATTACGAGCAGTACTTC.

There are many counts of this clone. This sequence joins TRBV7-6 and TRBJ2-7; 7 bases are a match to TRBD1. CDR1 is SGHVS, CDR2 FNYEAQ, per germline. With 0 bases clipped from V and 6 bases from J, the junction kept 11 bases outside the gene matches. The CDR3 has 16 amino acids. CDR3 DNA sequence: TGTGCCAGCAGCTTAGCGCTACCAGGGGGACCGGGCGAGCAGTACTTC. Translation: CASSLALPGGPGEQYF.

This clone was observed at least ten times. This chain uses TRBV2 with TRBJ2-1; 8 bases map to TRBD1. J gave up 7 bases and V 8 bases, and 13 bases lay outside the gene matches. The CDR3 runs to 15 residues. Per the germline V gene, CDR1 is SNHLY and CDR2 is FYNNEI. CDR3 DNA: TGTGCCAGCTCTAAAAGGACAGGGAGAGAGAATGAGCAGTTCTTC. Its translation is CASSKRTGRENEQFF.

In this sample, this clone turned up once. This CDR3 fails to terminate in the conserved phenylalanine or tryptophan, so it likely reflects a read error. The rearrangement links TRBV5-1 to TRBJ2-7; TRBD1 aligns across 7 bases. This CDR3 has 14 residues. Germline assignment: CDR1 SGHRS and CDR2 YFSETQ. J lost 3 bases, V lost 4 bases, and 7 bases had no gene match. The CDR3 spells CASSPGTANYEQYL. CDR3 sequence (DNA): TGCGCCAGCAGCCCAGGGACAGCTAACTACGAGCAGTACTTA.

The chain combines TRBV5-1 with TRBJ1-2, with TRBD1 identical over 7 bases. In germline, CDR1 is SGHRS, CDR2 YFSETQ. The CDR3 extends over 15 amino acids. V trimming: 4 bases; J trimming: 4 bases; junction bases outside the gene matches: 10. DNA for the CDR3: TGCGCCAGCAGCGCAGTAGGGGGCTTGGGCTATGGCTACACCTTC. Its protein is CASSAVGGLGYGYTF.

This clone has a handful of counts. The chain is built from TRBV6-1 and TRBJ1-4; TRBD1 is a possible D gene (5 bases). The germline gives CDR1 MNHNS, CDR2 SASEGT. Trimming cost V 2 bases and J 1 base, with 14 bases left between them. The CDR3 spans 17 residues. The CDR3 is CASSEPPRGQTNEKLFF. CDR3 DNA sequence: TGTGCCAGCAGTGAACCCCCGCGCGGACAAACTAATGAAAAACTGTTTTTT.

A few counts support this clone. J is TRBJ2-7 and V is TRBV12-3 or TRBV12-4; D ambiguous. CDR3 size: 12 residues. Trimming took off 9 bases at V and 3 bases at J, with 12 bases between the two ends. CDR3 loop: CARSREFYEQYF. Here the CDR3 DNA reads TGTGCCAGAAGTCGCGAATTCTACGAGCAGTACTTC.

This clone was counted ten times or more. This chain links TRBV5-6 with TRBJ2-5; D not certain. The CDR3 has 14 residues. Germline V gives CDR1 SGHDT, CDR2 YYEEEE. The V and J ends lost 5 bases and 2 bases respectively, with 13 bases between them. The CDR3 nucleotides read TGTGCCAGCAGAAATGACCGGCGACAAGAGACCCAGTACTTC. It specifies CASRNDRRQETQYF.

This clone has at least ten counts. J is TRBJ1-2 and V is TRBV10-2; TRBD1 matches at 7 bases. Germline trimming cut 3 bases from V and 0 bases from J; bases unmatched to any gene: 13. Germline V gene lookup returns CDR1 WSHSY and CDR2 SAAADI. The CDR3 loop spans 18 amino acids. The CDR3 DNA follows: TGCGCCAGCAGTGACCCGGCTAACAGGGGTACCCCTAACTATGGCTACACCTTC. This sequence encodes CASSDPANRGTPNYGYTF.